These 32 T cell receptor beta chains were all obtained from the same sample, sequenced in a study of OX40 agonist ivuxolimab in advanced cancers. Sequenced by immunoSEQ multiplex PCR; TCRdb stores in-frame clones only, minus some. This repertoire shows over 65,000 clones, 90% to 95% found once; its top ten account for 0.32%. The sample consisted of CD4+ or CD8+ T cells sorted from blood, taken in a trial of the OX40 agonist ivuxolimab. These receptors were taken from an adult with an advanced solid tumor such as melanoma, head and neck, liver or kidney cancer.

J is TRBJ1-1 and V is TRBV19; no firm D call. The CDR3 covers 14 residues. Per germline, CDR1 LNHDA and CDR2 SQIVND (reference sequence). Trimming stripped 6 bases from V and 0 bases from J, with 11 bases between. CDR3 DNA: TGTGCCAGTAGCGTATTACAGCTGAACACTGAAGCTTTCTTT. Its translation: CASSVLQLNTEAFF.

The chain combines TRBV27 with TRBJ2-2; 8 positions match TRBD1. V lost 1 base to trimming and J lost 2 bases; unmatched junction nucleotides: 6. CDR1 is MNHEY, CDR2 SMNVEV, per germline (reference sequence). This CDR3 region has 17 residues. The CDR3 here is CASSLFLGQGNTGELFF. As DNA, the CDR3 is TGTGCCAGCAGTTTATTCCTTGGACAGGGAAACACCGGGGAGCTGTTTTTT.

This clone was detected only once. CDR3 bases: TGTGCCAGCAGCTTGGCCGGGGCAGCTAACTATGGCTACACCTTC. Encoded protein: CASSLAGAANYGYTF. The chain links TRBV5-4 to TRBJ1-2; TRBD1 might be the D (5 bases). This CDR3 is built from 15 residues. V lost 0 bases and J lost 0, with 9 bases in between. Germline values: CDR1 SGHNT, CDR2 YYREEE (reference sequence).

The rearrangement links TRBV18 to TRBJ2-2; no reliable D call. V was clipped by 6 bases and J by 4 bases, with 15 bases between them. Germline lookup yields CDR1 KGHSH and CDR2 LQKENI. This CDR3 spans 15 amino acids. The DNA of the CDR3 is TGTGCCAGCTCCGAGTTGGCAGGCGCCACCGGGGAGCTGTTTTTT. Translated, it gives CASSELAGATGELFF.

The V and J genes are TRBV19 and TRBJ2-7, with D possibly being TRBD2 (6 bases). CDR3 size: 15 residues. Germline loops: CDR1 LNHDA, CDR2 SQIVND (reference sequence). V was clipped by 4 bases and J by 3 bases, with 16 bases between them. The CDR3 DNA sequence: TGTGCCAGTAGTAACCCCCAAGGAGGGGTCTACGAGCAGTACTTC. Translating gives CASSNPQGGVYEQYF. Combining the CDR3 with reference TRBV19 and TRBJ2-7 gives the whole variable domain DGGITQSPKYLFRKEGQNVTLSCEQNLNHDAMYWYRQDPGQGLRLIYYSQIVNDFQKGDIAEGYSVSREKKESFPLTVTSAQKNPTAFYLCASSNPQGGVYEQYFGPGTRLTVT.

This chain links TRBV5-4 with TRBJ1-6; no clear D gene. The V gene's germline CDR1 is SGHNT and CDR2 YYREEE (reference sequence). Trimming took off 0 bases at V and 7 bases at J, with 11 bases between the two ends. The CDR3 covers 15 residues. CDR3 protein: CASSLGVGSNSPLHF. The CDR3 coding sequence is TGTGCCAGCAGCTTGGGGGTGGGGTCCAATTCACCCCTCCACTTT.

This chain connects TRBV18 to TRBJ1-1; no firm D call. The CDR3 extends over 13 amino acids. V lost 6 bases and J lost 5, with 13 bases in between. Germline loops: CDR1 KGHSH, CDR2 LQKENI. The CDR3 DNA is TGTGCCAGCTCTCCTCCAGTCGGTACTGAAGCTTTCTTT. It translates to CASSPPVGTEAFF. The variable domain in full, completed from reference TRBV18 and TRBJ1-1, reads NAGVMQNPRHLVRRRGQEARLRCSPMKGHSHVYWYRQLPEEGLKFMVYLQKENIIDESGMPKERFSAEFPKEGPSILRIQQVVRGDSAAYFCASSPPVGTEAFFGQGTRLTVV.

In its sample, this clone was seen once. This rearrangement joins TRBV6-1 to TRBJ1-5; D gene ambiguous. Germline values: CDR1 MNHNS, CDR2 SASEGT. There are 12 residues in the CDR3. V was pared by 6 bases and J by 5 bases, with 8 bases between. The CDR3 is CASRPPDQPQHF. The CDR3 DNA sequence: TGTGCCAGCAGACCCCCAGATCAGCCCCAGCATTTT.

V and J are TRBV27 and TRBJ2-1; 7 nucleotides agree with TRBD2. CDR1 MNHEY and CDR2 SMNVEV come from the germline V gene (reference sequence). V dropped 10 bases and J dropped 4; count of bases not matched to a gene: 10. The CDR3 runs 14 residues. The CDR3 DNA reads TGTGCCACCGCTCGGCTAGCGGAATACAATGAGCAGTTCTTC. Its translation is CATARLAEYNEQFF.

The chain recombines TRBV7-2 with TRBJ2-7, with 8 bases matching TRBD1. The CDR3 length is 15 residues. Germline CDR1 reads SGHTA; CDR2 reads FQGNSA. The V gene end was trimmed by 1 base and the J gene end by 6 bases; junction bases not matched to a gene: 8. CDR3: CASSLGGQATREQYF. The CDR3 DNA is TGTGCCAGCAGCTTAGGGGGACAGGCTACCCGCGAGCAGTACTTC.

The chain employs TRBV2 and TRBJ2-7; D might be TRBD1 (5 bases). V dropped 3 bases and J dropped 3 bases, with 12 bases sitting between them. The CDR3 is made up of 14 amino acids. Germline V CDR1 and CDR2: SNHLY, FYNNEI. Here the CDR3 DNA reads TGTGCCAGCAGTGACGCGACAGTAGGCTACGAGCAGTACTTC. It is translated as CASSDATVGYEQYF.

The chain couples TRBV5-1 to TRBJ2-1, with 8 bases lining up with TRBD1. Germline trimming cut 6 bases from V and 9 bases from J; bases unmatched to any gene: 11. This CDR3 comprises 14 residues. Germline V lookup: CDR1 SGHRS, CDR2 YFSETQ. CDR3 nucleotides: TGCGCCAGCACCGACCCCCAGGGGGCCGGTGAGCAGTTCTTC. Translating gives CASTDPQGAGEQFF.

The chain carries TRBV11-2 and TRBJ2-5; no firm D call. V was shortened by 5 bases and J by 4 bases, with 14 bases between the two germline ends. Per germline, CDR1 SGHAT and CDR2 FQNNGV. The CDR3 runs 14 residues. CDR3 DNA sequence: TGTGCCAGCAGCGTTGCCGGCGCAGGAGAGACCCAGTACTTC. Translation: CASSVAGAGETQYF.

The CDR3: CASSFQQKNTEAFF. The CDR3 region has the DNA TGTGCCAGCAGTTTCCAACAAAAGAACACTGAAGCTTTCTTT. The genes are TRBV28 and TRBJ1-1; D unclear. Germline lookup yields CDR1 MDHEN and CDR2 SYDVKM. V was shortened by 3 bases and J by 1 base, with 9 bases between the two germline ends. The CDR3 runs to 14 residues.

This clone was seen a single time. The chain employs TRBV6-5 and TRBJ2-5; TRBD2 matches 7 bases. In germline, CDR1 is MNHEY, CDR2 SVGAGI. The CDR3 has 15 amino acids. The trim removed 6 bases at V and 5 bases at J, leaving 12 bases unmatched. CDR3 region: CASSSLGGGMETQYF. For the CDR3, the DNA is TGTGCCAGCAGCTCCTTGGGGGGAGGGATGGAGACCCAGTACTTC.

The V gene is TRBV5-1, the J gene TRBJ1-6; TRBD1 might be the D (5 bases). This CDR3 is built from 14 residues. The germline V gene encodes CDR1 SGHRS and CDR2 YFSETQ. V was pared by 5 bases and J by 12 bases, with 18 bases between. The CDR3 loop reads CASRYSGTVLPLHF. CDR3 in DNA: TGCGCCAGCAGGTACTCCGGGACGGTGTTACCCCTCCACTTT.

The rearrangement uses TRBV30 and TRBJ1-4; D is undetermined. The CDR3 spans 12 residues. CDR1 and CDR2 (germline): GTSNPN, SVGIG (reference sequence). Trimming removed 3 bases at V and 7 bases at J, with 9 bases between. The CDR3 loop reads CAWSLNGEKLFF. The DNA of the CDR3 is TGTGCCTGGAGCCTGAATGGTGAAAAACTGTTTTTT. Full variable domain (remainder filled in from reference TRBV30 and TRBJ1-4): SQTIHQWPATLVQPVGSPLSLECTVEGTSNPNLYWYRQAAGRGLQLLFYSVGIGQISSEVPQNLSASRPQDRQFILSSKKLLLSDSGFYLCAWSLNGEKLFFGSGTQLSVL.

V usage is TRBV6-5 and J usage is TRBJ2-1; D unresolved. This CDR3 is 11 amino acids long. The germline gives CDR1 MNHEY, CDR2 SVGAGI. Trimming stripped 6 bases from V and 8 bases from J, with 8 bases between. CDR3 in amino acids: CASSVGDEQFF. DNA of the CDR3: TGTGCCAGCAGCGTAGGCGATGAGCAGTTCTTC.

DNA for the CDR3: TGTGCCAGCAGTGAAAGGACAGGGGCAGGTTCACCCCTCCACTTT. The encoded protein is CASSERTGAGSPLHF. V and J are TRBV2 and TRBJ1-6; 9 nucleotides line up with TRBD1. Losses at the gene ends were 2 bases for V and 9 bases for J; bases not matched to a gene: 5. Germline lookup yields CDR1 SNHLY and CDR2 FYNNEI. The CDR3 is made up of 15 amino acids.

The chain combines TRBV5-1 with TRBJ2-1, with D tentatively TRBD1 or TRBD2 (6 bases each). The germline gives CDR1 SGHRS, CDR2 YFSETQ. The CDR3 contains 14 residues. Trimming cost V 7 bases and J 7 bases, with 18 bases left between them. The CDR3 DNA follows: TGCGCCAGCCTCGAAGGGGGGCCGGGTAATGAGCAGTTCTTC. Translated: CASLEGGPGNEQFF.

J is TRBJ2-1 and V is TRBV27; no reliable D call. CDR3 length: 16 amino acids. Germline assignment: CDR1 MNHEY and CDR2 SMNVEV (reference sequence). Trimming took off 6 bases at V and 3 bases at J, with 18 bases between the two ends. In DNA, the CDR3 is TGTGCCAGCAGAGGGTTCGAGGCAACTCACTACAATGAGCAGTTCTTC. Amino acid sequence: CASRGFEATHYNEQFF.

The chain joins TRBV6-1 to TRBJ2-3; 13 bases align to TRBD2. This CDR3 has 15 residues. Germline CDR1 reads MNHNS; CDR2 reads SASEGT. V lost 5 bases, J lost 5 bases, and 4 bases stayed unmatched. The CDR3, as DNA: TGTGCCAGCAGTTTACTAGCGGGGGGGCTAGATACGCAGTATTTT. Translation: CASSLLAGGLDTQYF.

The rearrangement uses TRBV13 and TRBJ1-1, with no clear D. CDR3 length: 14 amino acids. Trimming stripped 1 base from V and 2 bases from J, with 8 bases between. From germline, CDR1 is PRHDT and CDR2 FYEKMQ (reference sequence). CDR3: CASSLVRGNTEAFF. The DNA of the CDR3 is TGTGCCAGCAGCTTAGTCCGGGGTAACACTGAAGCTTTCTTT.

This clone was seen only once. V is TRBV14 and J is TRBJ2-1; a weak D match, TRBD1 (5 bases). The CDR3 is 17 residues long. With 4 bases removed from V and 4 bases from J, the gap between germline ends came to 20 bases. CDR1 is SGHDN, CDR2 FVKESK, per germline. In DNA, the CDR3 is TGTGCCAGCAGCCCTAAAGAAGGGGATAGCTTTTACAATGAGCAGTTCTTC. It yields the protein CASSPKEGDSFYNEQFF. The whole variable domain, filled in from reference TRBV14 and TRBJ2-1, reads EAGVTQFPSHSVIEKGQTVTLRCDPISGHDNLYWYRRVMGKEIKFLLHFVKESKQDESGMPNNRFLAERTGGTYSTLKVQPAELEDSGVYFCASSPKEGDSFYNEQFFGPGTRLTVL.

This chain connects TRBV4-1 to TRBJ2-5; the match to TRBD1 covers 10 bases. Germline CDR1 is MGHRA and CDR2 is YSYEKL. The V segment lost 6 bases and the J segment 5 bases; nucleotides outside the gene matches: 9. There are 15 residues in the CDR3. This CDR3 is CASRTTTGGVETQYF. CDR3 DNA sequence: TGCGCCAGCAGAACAACGACAGGGGGCGTTGAGACCCAGTACTTC.

This clone appeared a few times. This rearrangement joins TRBV10-1 to TRBJ1-2; D uncertain. Trimming pared 7 bases from V and 4 bases from J, leaving 10 bases between. The germline V gene has CDR1 WNHNN and CDR2 SYGVQD (reference sequence). The CDR3 length is 12 residues. CDR3 loop: CASNHEPYGYTF. In nucleotides, the CDR3 is TGCGCCAGCAATCACGAGCCCTATGGCTACACCTTC.

CDR3 loop: CASSLEPSGGTLLETQYF. In nucleotides, the CDR3 is TGCGCCAGCAGCTTGGAGCCTAGCGGGGGGACTCTCTTAGAGACCCAGTACTTC. The chain employs TRBV5-1 and TRBJ2-5; TRBD2 matches 11 bases. CDR1 is SGHRS, CDR2 YFSETQ, per germline. The CDR3 loop spans 18 amino acids. With V trimmed by 0 bases and J by 4 bases, 11 bases remained unmatched.

The chain is built from TRBV18 and TRBJ1-5; D might be TRBD1 (6 bases). CDR1 and CDR2 (germline): KGHSH, LQKENI. Between the trimmed V and J ends, which lost 0 bases and 2 bases, there was a span of 11 bases. The CDR3 loop spans 16 amino acids. The CDR3 loop reads CASSPPGGGGNQPQHF. DNA of the CDR3: TGTGCCAGCTCACCACCGGGGGGCGGTGGCAATCAGCCCCAGCATTTT.

The chain recombines TRBV5-1 with TRBJ2-1; D ambiguous. The germline gives CDR1 SGHRS, CDR2 YFSETQ. V was clipped by 2 bases and J by 4 bases, with 13 bases between them. The CDR3 runs 15 residues. Written as DNA, the CDR3 is TGCGCCAGCAGCTTCTCGTCGCTGGCATACAATGAGCAGTTCTTC. Its translation is CASSFSSLAYNEQFF. Full variable domain (rest looked up from reference TRBV5-1 and TRBJ2-1): KAGVTQTPRYLIKTRGQQVTLSCSPISGHRSVSWYQQTPGQGLQFLFEYFSETQRNKGNFPGRFSGRQFSNSRSEMNVSTLELGDSALYLCASSFSSLAYNEQFFGPGTRLTVL.

The chain joins TRBV18 to TRBJ2-2; D gene ambiguous. Germline loops: CDR1 KGHSH, CDR2 LQKENI. CDR3 length equals 14 residues. Trimming pared 0 bases from V and 4 bases from J, leaving 6 bases between. This CDR3 reads CASSPPRPTGELFF. CDR3 coding DNA: TGTGCCAGCTCACCACCTCGTCCCACCGGGGAGCTGTTTTTT. Full variable domain (remainder filled in from reference TRBV18 and TRBJ2-2): NAGVMQNPRHLVRRRGQEARLRCSPMKGHSHVYWYRQLPEEGLKFMVYLQKENIIDESGMPKERFSAEFPKEGPSILRIQQVVRGDSAAYFCASSPPRPTGELFFGEGSRLTVL.

The gene calls are TRBV9 and TRBJ1-1; 8 positions agree with TRBD1. Per germline, CDR1 SGDLS and CDR2 YYNGEE. This CDR3 has 16 residues. The V segment lost 4 bases and the J segment 0 bases; nucleotides outside the gene matches: 8. In DNA, the CDR3 is TGTGCCAGCAGCCCCCGGACAGGGACAATGAACACTGAAGCTTTCTTT. This sequence encodes CASSPRTGTMNTEAFF.

In DNA form, the CDR3 reads TGTGCCAGCAGCGCCGAACAGGGGCATCAGCCCCAGCATTTT. The encoded protein is CASSAEQGHQPQHF. The rearrangement links TRBV9 to TRBJ1-5; 7 bases are a match to TRBD1. Germline V lookup: CDR1 SGDLS, CDR2 YYNGEE. Trimming at V came to 3 bases and at J to 5 bases, leaving 5 bases not matched to a gene. The length of the CDR3 is 14 residues.